This TCR beta chain was sequenced during a study of T-cell reconstitution after alpha-beta-depleted transplantation in children. This CDR3 region has 16 residues. The authors prepared the TCRbeta library with unique molecular identifiers. Each CDR3 protein is one row after TCRdb ran MiXCR on the PCR reads. The table lists a few hundred thousand distinct CDR3 sequences, about 17% of them singletons. The gene calls are TRBV21-1 and TRBJ1-1; the table's D call TRBD1 went unverified against the DNA. TRBV21-1 is described as a pseudogene. The source was PBMCs from the stem cell graft donor, collected from the stem cell graft. The receptor was isolated from a human donor who donated a stem cell graft to a child with acute lymphoblastic leukemia. Here the CDR3 DNA reads TGTGCCAGCAGCAAAGACCGACAGGCAATTAACACTGAAGCTTTCTTT. Encoded protein: CASSKDRQAINTEAFF.